The TCR beta chain described here comes from a study of response to subunit inactivated influenza vaccine. General study points: Each seasonal influenza vaccination, the authors suggested, recruits few new T cells.

For this clonotype: Its specificity is unknown.

CDR3 size: 19 residues. Germline CDR1 is SGHDT and CDR2 is YYEEEE. Trimming removed 4 bases from V and 3 bases from J; junction bases left unmatched: 12. TCRdb ran MiXCR on the RT-PCR reads and lists one entry per CDR3 protein. The data contain a few hundred thousand distinct CDR3 sequences, about 10% of them singletons. The sequencing used PBMCs from blood, collected more than 35 days after vaccination. The sequence was obtained from a man in his forties or fifties who received an inactivated influenza vaccine. The rearrangement links TRBV5-6 to TRBJ2-3; the match to TRBD2 covers 15 bases. The CDR3 loop is CASSKGLAGGLVGTDTQYF. DNA for the CDR3: TGTGCCAGCAGCAAAGGACTAGCGGGAGGGCTTGTGGGTACAGATACGCAGTATTTT. Drawing the rest from reference TRBV5-6 and TRBJ2-3, the complete variable domain is DAGVTQSPTHLIKTRGQQVTLRCSPKSGHDTVSWYQQALGQGPQFIFQYYEEEERQRGNFPDRFSGHQFPNYSSELNVNALLLGDSALYLCASSKGLAGGLVGTDTQYFGPGTRLTVL.